Described below is a single T cell receptor (beta chain) sequence and its context. Its antigen is unknown. The entry originates in a study of cytomegalovirus exposure and HLA in healthy donors. Overall study results and limits: In an earlier analysis, most TCR beta V segments were productive about 87% or about 30% of the time. TCR beta sequences reportedly predicted most subjects' HLA-A and HLA-B alleles accurately. Fewer N-insertions than the 666-donor mean were reportedly shown by an Asian-associated ancestry cluster in a later analysis.

PCR amplification relied on 60 Vbeta primers (plus 13 Jbeta primers). Sequencing was performed with immunoSEQ multiplex PCR; in TCRdb, only in-frame clones are kept and a portion is missing. This table holds about 160,000 clones, about three quarters found once. CDR1 is LNHDA, CDR2 SQIVND, per germline (reference sequence). This CDR3 region has 17 residues. V trimming: 3 bases; J trimming: 0 bases; junction bases outside the gene matches: 7. Sequencing used PBMCs. The sequence was collected from a female donor in good health and CMV-seronegative. The rearrangement joins TRBV19 to TRBJ1-3, with 8 nucleotides matching TRBD1. In DNA form, the CDR3 reads TGTGCCAGTAGTATGAAGACAGGGGACTTCTCTGGAAACACCATATATTTT. It specifies CASSMKTGDFSGNTIYF.